This entry is about one T cell receptor (beta chain). Its antigen remains unknown. 13 Jbeta primers and 60 Vbeta primers were used for the PCR. TCRdb's table, derived via immunoSEQ multiplex PCR, lists solely in-frame clones and lacks some. The specimen's table records 200,000 or so clones. The CDR3 spans 15 residues. Trimming left V 8 bases short and J 0 bases short, with 16 bases between. The germline CDR1 and CDR2 sequences are MNHNS and SASEGT. The sample belongs to a study of cytomegalovirus exposure and HLA in healthy donors. Notes on the study in general: In a later analysis, V- and J-gene trimming of beta chains associated with a DCLRE1C missense variant, replicated independently. Most TCRs appeared rarely, but some public TCRs recurred in many donors.

The receptor was derived from a boy younger than 18 in good health and CMV-seronegative. The V and J genes are TRBV6-1 and TRBJ1-1; D possibly corresponds to TRBD1 (6 bases). The sequenced sample was PBMCs. DNA of the CDR3: TGTGCCAGCTTAAAAGGGGGGGGAGTGAACACTGAAGCTTTCTTT. Protein product: CASLKGGGVNTEAFF.